The 8 T cell receptor beta chains below all came from one sample that was sequenced in a study of blood T cell repertoires in COVID-19. Sequencing used immunoSEQ multiplex PCR; TCRdb keeps in-frame clones, though not all of them. Of roughly 250,000 clones listed, 84% are singletons. The material sequenced was peripheral blood. These receptors were taken from a human donor in a cohort sampled during active COVID-19.

The chain has TRBV18 and TRBJ2-2; the match to TRBD2 covers 7 bases. From germline, CDR1 is KGHSH and CDR2 LQKENI. V shed 0 bases and J 3 bases; nucleotides not matched to a gene: 10. This CDR3 spans 18 amino acids. This CDR3 reads CASSPPISQRGHTGELFF. CDR3 coding DNA: TGTGCCAGCTCACCACCGATAAGCCAGCGGGGACACACCGGGGAGCTGTTTTTT.

The V and J genes are TRBV7-3 and TRBJ2-1; 10 bases agree with TRBD2. V lost 2 bases, J lost 9 bases, and 13 bases stayed unmatched. The germline gives CDR1 SGHTA, CDR2 FQGTGA. The CDR3 has 17 amino acids. The CDR3 loop reads CASSLWDLAGGSGEQFF. CDR3 coding DNA: TGTGCCAGCAGCTTATGGGACTTAGCGGGAGGTAGCGGTGAGCAGTTCTTC. Variable domain in full (rest from reference TRBV7-3 and TRBJ2-1): GAGVSQTPSNKVTEKGKYVELRCDPISGHTALYWYRQSLGQGPEFLIYFQGTGAADDSGLPNDRFFAVRPEGSVSTLKIQRTERGDSAVYLCASSLWDLAGGSGEQFFGPGTRLTVL.

Only one count was recorded for this clone. V gene TRBV5-1 combines with J gene TRBJ2-2, with TRBD2 identical over 10 bases. The ends lost 1 base at V and 0 bases at J; junction bases unmatched: 0. Germline V gene sequence: CDR1 SGHRS, CDR2 YFSETQ. The CDR3 extends over 16 amino acids. This CDR3 is CASSLTSGANTGELFF. DNA for the CDR3: TGCGCCAGCAGCTTGACTAGCGGGGCGAACACCGGGGAGCTGTTTTTT.

This clone was recorded only once. Written as DNA, the CDR3 is TGTGCCAGCCGTACGGCTGGAAACACCATATATTTT. This translates into CASRTAGNTIYF. The chain couples TRBV12-3 or TRBV12-4 to TRBJ1-3; D remains ambiguous. Trimming removed 8 bases at V and 2 bases at J, with 7 bases between. The CDR3 has 12 amino acids.

CDR3 region: CASSRGGLPTDTQYF. The CDR3 DNA reads as TGTGCCAGCAGTCGCGGGGGACTACCCACAGATACGCAGTATTTT. V is TRBV6-5 and J is TRBJ2-3, with TRBD2 identical over 7 bases. The V and J ends lost 5 bases and 2 bases, in that order; junction bases with no gene match: 7. This CDR3 has 15 amino acids. CDR1 and CDR2 (germline): MNHEY, SVGAGI.

This rearrangement joins TRBV18 to TRBJ1-2; D is ambiguous. The V gene lost 4 bases and the J gene lost 4 bases, with 16 bases spanning the gap. The CDR3 has 15 residues. From germline, CDR1 is KGHSH and CDR2 LQKENI. CDR3 DNA sequence: TGTGCCAGCTCACAGAAATCCACAGTGGGCTATGGCTACACCTTC. Encoded protein: CASSQKSTVGYGYTF.

This clone has only a few counts. The chain links TRBV2 to TRBJ2-7, with TRBD2 identical over 8 bases. Looked up from germline, CDR1 is SNHLY and CDR2 is FYNNEI. This CDR3 has 14 amino acids. After removal of 6 bases from V and 5 bases from J, the junction contained 9 bases not matched to a gene. CDR3 amino acids: CASSVGRALDEQYF. Here the CDR3 DNA reads TGTGCCAGCAGCGTCGGGAGGGCCCTGGACGAGCAGTACTTC.

This clone was observed a few times. The rearrangement links TRBV9 to TRBJ2-4; D gene ambiguous. Trimming cost V 0 bases and J 0 bases, with 10 bases left between them. The CDR3 runs 16 residues. Germline assignment: CDR1 SGDLS and CDR2 YYNGEE. The DNA of the CDR3 is TGTGCCAGCAGCGTAGCCCCTAGTGGAGCCAAAAACATTCAGTACTTC. The encoded protein is CASSVAPSGAKNIQYF.